This paragraph covers one T cell receptor (beta chain) sequence. The data originate from a study of technical replicates of blood from a few donors. Method: immunoSEQ multiplex PCR; TCRdb's copy keeps in-frame clones and lacks some. This table has about 70,000 clones, over 85% appearing once. Germline values: CDR1 SQVTM, CDR2 ANQGSEA. V lost 7 bases and J 3 bases, leaving 19 bases between the germline ends. CDR3 length: 15 amino acids. The sample was T cells isolated from PBMCs. This rearrangement joins TRBV29-1 to TRBJ1-5, with D possibly matching TRBD1 (5 bases). This sequence originates from a human donor in good health. The CDR3 DNA follows: TGCAGCGGACGCTTTTCCAGGGATGCCAATCAGCCCCAGCATTTT. Translation gives CSGRFSRDANQPQHF. The entire variable domain, with the rest obtained from reference TRBV29-1 and TRBJ1-5, is as follows: SAVISQKPSRDICQRGTSLTIQCQVDSQVTMMFWYRQQPGQSLTLIATANQGSEATYESGFVIDKFPISRPNLTFSTLTVSNMSPEDSSIYLCSGRFSRDANQPQHFGDGTRLSIL.